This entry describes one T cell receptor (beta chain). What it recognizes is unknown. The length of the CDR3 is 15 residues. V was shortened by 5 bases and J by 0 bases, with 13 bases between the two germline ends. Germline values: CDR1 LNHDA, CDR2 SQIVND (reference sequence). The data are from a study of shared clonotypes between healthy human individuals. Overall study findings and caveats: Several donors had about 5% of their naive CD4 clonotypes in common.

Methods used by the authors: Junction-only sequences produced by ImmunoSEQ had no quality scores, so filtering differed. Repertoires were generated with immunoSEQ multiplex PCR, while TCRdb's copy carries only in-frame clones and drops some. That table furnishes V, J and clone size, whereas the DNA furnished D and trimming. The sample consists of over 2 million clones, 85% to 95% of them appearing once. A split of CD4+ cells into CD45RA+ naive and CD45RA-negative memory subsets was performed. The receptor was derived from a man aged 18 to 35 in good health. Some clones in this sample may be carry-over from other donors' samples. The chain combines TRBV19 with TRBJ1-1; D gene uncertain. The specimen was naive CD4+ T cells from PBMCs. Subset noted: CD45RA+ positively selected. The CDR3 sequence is CASSVPGFLNTEAFF. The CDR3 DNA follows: TGTGCCAGTAGTGTGCCGGGATTTCTGAACACTGAAGCTTTCTTT.